These T cell receptor beta chains were read from a single sample in a study of CD8 T cells in ankylosing spondylitis. TCRdb reprocessed the 5' RACE reads with MiXCR, giving one entry per CDR3 protein. The top ten hold about an eighth of the sample, which has under 450,000 distinct CDR3 sequences, 20% seen once. Sequencing input: blood, either unsorted or a sorted T cell fraction (not recorded which). These receptor sequences come from a male donor with ankylosing spondylitis or in good health (not recorded which). Each CDR3 is given with its conserved first and last residue. D genes are given only for firm matches. A clone size is listed for some rows: how often the clone was seen (once, few, many), or a class if it is expanded.

clone_size	j_call	d_call	v_call	cdr3_nt	cdr3_aa
few	TRBJ2-2	-	TRBV7-9	TGTGCCAGCAGCTTACCCCTCCGGGAGACTAACACCGGGGAGCTGTTTTTT	CASSLPLRETNTGELFF
-	TRBJ2-2	TRBD1	TRBV6-4	TGTGCCAGCAGTGACTCTGGACAGGGGATTTACTCCGGGGAGCTGTTTTTT	CASSDSGQGIYSGELFF
-	TRBJ2-1	TRBD2	TRBV19	TGTGCCAGTAGCCACCCCGGCGGGGGTTACAATGAGCAGTTCTTC	CASSHPGGGYNEQFF
-	TRBJ2-1	-	TRBV12-3/TRBV12-4	TGTGCCAGCAGTCCCCCCCAGGGAGCCTACAATGAGCAGTTCTTC	CASSPPQGAYNEQFF
-	TRBJ2-7	-	TRBV20-1	TGCAGTGCTAGAGACACCAATTCCTACGAGCAGTACTTC	CSARDTNSYEQYF
few	TRBJ2-5	TRBD2	TRBV11-2	TGTGCCAGCAGCTTAGATAGCGGGCTCCGGTCGGAGACCCAGTACTTC	CASSLDSGLRSETQYF
few	TRBJ1-2	TRBD1	TRBV7-9	TGTGCCAGCAGCTCACAGGGGCAGACTAACTATGGCTACACCTTC	CASSSQGQTNYGYTF
-	TRBJ2-1	-	TRBV3-1	TGTGCCAGCAGCCAAGTAGGAGGGGCGCATTACAATGAGCAGTTCTTC	CASSQVGGAHYNEQFF
-	TRBJ2-7	-	TRBV12-3/TRBV12-4	TGTGCCAGCAGCCCCTCATGGGACACCCCCTACGAGCAGTACTTC	CASSPSWDTPYEQYF
few	TRBJ1-1	-	TRBV20-1	TGCAGTGCTAGAGATATTTTGGACTCCCTGGGGGCTTTCTTT	CSARDILDSLGAFF
many	TRBJ1-1	TRBD1	TRBV12-3/TRBV12-4	TGCGCCAGCAGCTCAGGGGGGAACACTGAAGCTTTCTTT	CASSSGGNTEAFF
few	TRBJ1-4	-	TRBV9	TGTGCCAGCAGCAAAGACACAACAACTAATGAAAAACTGTTTTTT	CASSKDTTTNEKLFF
few	TRBJ2-1	-	TRBV15	TGTGCCACCAGCAGAGCCCACAGGCTCCCTGAGCAGTTCTTC	CATSRAHRLPEQFF
-	TRBJ2-6	TRBD2	TRBV6-5	TGTGCCAGCAGTTACTCGAGACTAGCGCTAGCTGGGGCCAACGTCCTGACTTTC	CASSYSRLALAGANVLTF
few	TRBJ2-7	-	TRBV7-9	TGTGCCAGCAGCTTAGCGCTGTCAGCCTACGAGCAGTACTTC	CASSLALSAYEQYF
many	TRBJ2-3	-	TRBV7-8	TGTGCCAGCAGCCCCTACAGGGATATCACAGATACGCAGTATTTT	CASSPYRDITDTQYF
-	TRBJ2-3	-	TRBV9	TGTGCCAGCAGCGTAGCTATTTCAGATACGCAGTATTTT	CASSVAISDTQYF
-	TRBJ1-5	-	TRBV7-2	TGTGCCAGCAGCTTACGATTCGGGGGCAATCAGCCCCAGCATTTT	CASSLRFGGNQPQHF
few	TRBJ2-5	-	TRBV20-1	TGCAGTGCCGCTGGTAGGGCGGGATGGGGGGAGACCCAGTACTTC	CSAAGRAGWGETQYF
many	TRBJ2-3	-	TRBV28	TGTGCCAGCAGCCCGTTATTCGATACGCAGTATTTT	CASSPLFDTQYF
medium-sized	TRBJ1-1	-	TRBV28	TGTGCCAGCAGAGAAAGGACAGCGAACACTGAAGCTTTCTTT	CASRERTANTEAFF
-	TRBJ2-7	-	TRBV4-1	TGCGCCAGCAGCCAAGGGGCAGGGGTCGAGCAGTACTTC	CASSQGAGVEQYF
-	TRBJ1-6	TRBD1	TRBV5-5	TGTGCCAGCAGCTTTCTGCGAATACAGGGGAGAGATTCACCCCTCCACTTT	CASSFLRIQGRDSPLHF
-	TRBJ2-5	TRBD1	TRBV11-2	TGTGCCAGTTCGACAGGGGTGGAAGAGACCCAGTACTTC	CASSTGVEETQYF
few	TRBJ1-5	-	TRBV12-3/TRBV12-4	TGTGCCAGCAGACCAGGATTCAATCAGCCCCAGCATTTT	CASRPGFNQPQHF
-	TRBJ1-1	-	TRBV12-3/TRBV12-4	TGTGCCAGCAGGATAATAAGTGCTGAAGCTTTCTTT	CASRIISAEAFF
-	TRBJ1-1	-	TRBV7-9	TGTGCCAGCAGCTCGAACACGAACAGAGCCGTGAACACTGAAGCTTTCTTT	CASSSNTNRAVNTEAFF
-	TRBJ2-7	-	TRBV29-1	TGCAGCGTTGTTCCGCCGGAGACCTACGAGCAGTACTTC	CSVVPPETYEQYF
few	TRBJ2-1	-	TRBV10-2	TGCGCCAGCAGTGGAAGGGGGGAGGGGGTGGTCTACAATGAGCAGTTCTTC	CASSGRGEGVVYNEQFF
-	TRBJ2-7	-	TRBV20-1	TGCAGTGCTAGAGGCCTGACAGTCGTGGACGAGCAGTACTTC	CSARGLTVVDEQYF
-	TRBJ1-1	TRBD1	TRBV29-1	TGCAGCGCCGAAACAGGGGTTGACACTGAAGCTTTCTTT	CSAETGVDTEAFF
-	TRBJ2-1	TRBD2	TRBV30	TGTGCCTGCACGACGACTAGCGGGTACTACAATGAGCAGTTCTTC	CACTTTSGYYNEQFF
-	TRBJ2-7	-	TRBV10-3	TGTGCCATCAGTGAGTTGGAGGGGGACAACTACGAGCAGTACTTC	CAISELEGDNYEQYF
few	TRBJ2-3	-	TRBV6-5	TGTGCCAGCAGTTACCTGGGGGCCCCCACAGATACGCAGTATTTT	CASSYLGAPTDTQYF
-	TRBJ2-5	-	TRBV7-9	TGTGCCAGCAGCCCCCAGGACAGACAAGAGACCCAGTACTTC	CASSPQDRQETQYF
-	TRBJ2-7	-	TRBV20-1	TGCAGTGCAGCCGGGACAAGTCACTACGAGCAGTACTTC	CSAAGTSHYEQYF
many	TRBJ2-5	-	TRBV10-1	TGCGCCAGCAGTGAAGCCAGGGGCGATAGGGAGACCCAGTACTTC	CASSEARGDRETQYF
-	TRBJ2-1	-	TRBV9	TGTGCCAGCAGCGTATTGCAGGGGCACAATGAGCAGTTCTTC	CASSVLQGHNEQFF
few	TRBJ1-2	TRBD1	TRBV7-9	TGTGCCAGCAGCTTTACCGGGACAGATTATGGCTACACCTTC	CASSFTGTDYGYTF
-	TRBJ2-7	-	TRBV5-6	TGTGCCATGAGCGTGGGGCACCTCTACGAGCAGTACTTC	CAMSVGHLYEQYF
-	TRBJ2-7	TRBD1	TRBV7-9	TGTGCCAGCAGCTATTCTCCGGGACAGGGTTACGAGCAGTACTTC	CASSYSPGQGYEQYF
-	TRBJ2-2	-	TRBV7-6	TGTGCCAGCAGCCAGGGAGCGAATCCCGGGGAGCTGTTTTTT	CASSQGANPGELFF
few	TRBJ2-5	-	TRBV5-6	TGTGCCAGCAGCTTGAAATCCAGGGGAAGGAGGGAGACCCAGTACTTC	CASSLKSRGRRETQYF
-	TRBJ2-3	-	TRBV2	TGTGCCAGCAGTGAAGTGGTTGGCGGATCCGATACGCAGTATTTT	CASSEVVGGSDTQYF
-	TRBJ1-6	-	TRBV4-1	TGCGCCAGCAGCCAGTGGCAGGCGAATAATTCACCCCTCCACTTT	CASSQWQANNSPLHF
-	TRBJ2-1	-	TRBV28	TGTGCCAGCAGTTCGACCCCTCACTCCTACAATGAGCAGTTCTTC	CASSSTPHSYNEQFF